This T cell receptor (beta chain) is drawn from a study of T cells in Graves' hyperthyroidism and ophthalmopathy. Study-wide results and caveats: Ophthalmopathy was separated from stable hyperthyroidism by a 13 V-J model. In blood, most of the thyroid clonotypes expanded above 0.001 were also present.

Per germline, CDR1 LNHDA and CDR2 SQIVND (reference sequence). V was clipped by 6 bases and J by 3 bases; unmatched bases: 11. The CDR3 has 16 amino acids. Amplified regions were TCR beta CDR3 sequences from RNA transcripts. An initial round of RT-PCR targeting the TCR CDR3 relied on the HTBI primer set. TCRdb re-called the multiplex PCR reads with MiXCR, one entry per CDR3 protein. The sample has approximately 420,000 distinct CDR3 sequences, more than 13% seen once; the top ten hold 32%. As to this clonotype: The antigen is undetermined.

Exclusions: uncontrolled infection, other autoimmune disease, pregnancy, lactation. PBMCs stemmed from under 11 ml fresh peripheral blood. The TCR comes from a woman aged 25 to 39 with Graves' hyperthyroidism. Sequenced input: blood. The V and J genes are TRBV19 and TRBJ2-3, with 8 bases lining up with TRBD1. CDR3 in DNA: TGTGCCAGTAGGGGGTTTATGGGACAGGAGACAGATACGCAGTATTTT. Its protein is CASRGFMGQETDTQYF.